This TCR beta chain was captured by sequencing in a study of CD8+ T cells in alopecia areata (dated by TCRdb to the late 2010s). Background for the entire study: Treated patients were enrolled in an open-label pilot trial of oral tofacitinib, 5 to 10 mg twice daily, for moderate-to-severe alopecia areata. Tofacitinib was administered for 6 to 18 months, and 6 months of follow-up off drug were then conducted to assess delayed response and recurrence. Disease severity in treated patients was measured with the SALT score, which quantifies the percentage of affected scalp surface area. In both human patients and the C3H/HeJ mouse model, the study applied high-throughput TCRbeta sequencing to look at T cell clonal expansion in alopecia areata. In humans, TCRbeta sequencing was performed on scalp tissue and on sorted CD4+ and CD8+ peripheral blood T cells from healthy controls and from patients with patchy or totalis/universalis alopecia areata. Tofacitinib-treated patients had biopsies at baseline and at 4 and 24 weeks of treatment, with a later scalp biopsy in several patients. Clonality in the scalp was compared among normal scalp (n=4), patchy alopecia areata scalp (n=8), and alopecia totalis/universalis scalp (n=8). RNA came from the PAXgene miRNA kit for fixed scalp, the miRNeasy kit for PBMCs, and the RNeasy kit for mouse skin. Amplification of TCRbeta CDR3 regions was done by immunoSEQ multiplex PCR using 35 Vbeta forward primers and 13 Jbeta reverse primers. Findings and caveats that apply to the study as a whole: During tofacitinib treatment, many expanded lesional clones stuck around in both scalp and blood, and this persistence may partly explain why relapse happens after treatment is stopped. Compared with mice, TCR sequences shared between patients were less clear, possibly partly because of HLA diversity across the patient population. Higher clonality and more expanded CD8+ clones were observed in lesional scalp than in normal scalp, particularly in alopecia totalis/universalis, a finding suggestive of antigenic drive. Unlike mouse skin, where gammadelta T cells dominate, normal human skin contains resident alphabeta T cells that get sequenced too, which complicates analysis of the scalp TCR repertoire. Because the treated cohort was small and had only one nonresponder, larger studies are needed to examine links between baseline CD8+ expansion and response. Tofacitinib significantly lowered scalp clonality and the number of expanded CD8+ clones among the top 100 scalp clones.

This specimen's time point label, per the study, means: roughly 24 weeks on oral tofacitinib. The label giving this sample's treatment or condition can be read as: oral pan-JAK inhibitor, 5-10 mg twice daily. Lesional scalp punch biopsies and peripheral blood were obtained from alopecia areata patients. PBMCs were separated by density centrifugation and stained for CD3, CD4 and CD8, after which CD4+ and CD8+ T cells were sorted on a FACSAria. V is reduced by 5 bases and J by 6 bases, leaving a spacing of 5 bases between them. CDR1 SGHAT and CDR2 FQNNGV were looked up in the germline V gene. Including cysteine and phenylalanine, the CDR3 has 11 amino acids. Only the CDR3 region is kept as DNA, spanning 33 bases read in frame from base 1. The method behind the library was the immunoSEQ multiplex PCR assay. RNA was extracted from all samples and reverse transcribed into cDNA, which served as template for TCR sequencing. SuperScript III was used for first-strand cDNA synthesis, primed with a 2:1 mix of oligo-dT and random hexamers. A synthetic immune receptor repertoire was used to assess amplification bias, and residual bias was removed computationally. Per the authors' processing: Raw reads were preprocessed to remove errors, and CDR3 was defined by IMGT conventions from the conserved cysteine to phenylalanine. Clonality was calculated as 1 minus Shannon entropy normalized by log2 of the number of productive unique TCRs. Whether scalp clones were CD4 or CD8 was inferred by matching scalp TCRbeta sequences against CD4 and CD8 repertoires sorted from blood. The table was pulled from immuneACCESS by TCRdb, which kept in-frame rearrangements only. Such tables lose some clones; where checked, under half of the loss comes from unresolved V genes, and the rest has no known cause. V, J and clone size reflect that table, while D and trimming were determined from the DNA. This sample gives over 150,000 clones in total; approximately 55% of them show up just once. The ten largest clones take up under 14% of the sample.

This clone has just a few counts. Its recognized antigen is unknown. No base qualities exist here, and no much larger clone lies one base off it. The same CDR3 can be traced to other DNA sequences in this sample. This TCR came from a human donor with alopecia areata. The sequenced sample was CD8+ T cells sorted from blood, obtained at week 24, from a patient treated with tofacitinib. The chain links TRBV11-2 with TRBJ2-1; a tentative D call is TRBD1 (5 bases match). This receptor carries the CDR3 CASSQGNEQFF. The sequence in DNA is TGTGCCAGCAGCCAGGGCAATGAGCAGTTCTTC.